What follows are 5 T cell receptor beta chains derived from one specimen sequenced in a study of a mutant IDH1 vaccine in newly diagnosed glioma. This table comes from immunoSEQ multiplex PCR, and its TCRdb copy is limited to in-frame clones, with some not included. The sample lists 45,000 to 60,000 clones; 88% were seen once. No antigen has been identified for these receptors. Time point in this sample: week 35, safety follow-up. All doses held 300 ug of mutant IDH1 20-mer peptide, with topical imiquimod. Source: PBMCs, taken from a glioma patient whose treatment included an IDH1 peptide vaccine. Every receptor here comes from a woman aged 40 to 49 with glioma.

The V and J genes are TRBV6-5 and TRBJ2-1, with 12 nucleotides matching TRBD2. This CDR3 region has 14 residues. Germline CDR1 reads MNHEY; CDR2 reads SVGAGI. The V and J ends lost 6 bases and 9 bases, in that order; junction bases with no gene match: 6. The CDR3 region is CASRRLAGVVEQFF. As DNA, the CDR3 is TGTGCCAGCAGGAGACTAGCGGGAGTTGTTGAGCAGTTCTTC.

The CDR3 reads CASSLGLAGGLLDEQFF. DNA of the CDR3: TGCGCCAGCAGCTTGGGGCTAGCGGGAGGTCTTTTGGATGAGCAGTTCTTC. The V and J genes are TRBV5-1 and TRBJ2-1; 11 nucleotides agree with TRBD2. Germline V CDR1 and CDR2: SGHRS, YFSETQ. V gave up 0 bases and J gave up 8 bases; unmatched junction bases: 10. This CDR3 is built from 17 residues.

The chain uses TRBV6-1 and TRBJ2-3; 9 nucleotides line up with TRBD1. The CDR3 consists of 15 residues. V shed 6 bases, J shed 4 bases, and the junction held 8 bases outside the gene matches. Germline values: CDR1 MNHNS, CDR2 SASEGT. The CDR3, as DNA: TGTGCCAGCAGACCTGGGACAGGGTCATCAGATACGCAGTATTTT. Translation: CASRPGTGSSDTQYF.

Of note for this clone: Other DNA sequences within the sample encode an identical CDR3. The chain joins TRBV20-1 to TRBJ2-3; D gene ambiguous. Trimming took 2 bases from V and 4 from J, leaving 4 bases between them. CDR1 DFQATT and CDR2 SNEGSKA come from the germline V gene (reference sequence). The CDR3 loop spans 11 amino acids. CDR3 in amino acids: CSARFPDTQYF. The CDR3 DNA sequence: TGCAGTGCTAGATTTCCAGATACGCAGTATTTT.

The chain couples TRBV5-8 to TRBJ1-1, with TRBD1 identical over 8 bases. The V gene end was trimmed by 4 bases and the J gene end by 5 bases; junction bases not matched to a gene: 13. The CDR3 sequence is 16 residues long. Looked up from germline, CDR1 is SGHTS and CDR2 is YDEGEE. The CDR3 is CASSTAGRGLGTEAFF. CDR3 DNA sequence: TGTGCCAGCAGCACGGCGGGCAGGGGGCTCGGGACTGAAGCTTTCTTT.